This TCR beta chain originates from a study of cytomegalovirus exposure and HLA in healthy donors. Overall study results and limits: A few chains linked to CMV were shown in vitro to be specific for CMV antigens. Later work associated 16,951 TCR beta sequences with HLA alleles at 0.05 false discovery rate. The classifier reportedly diagnosed cytomegalovirus status with high sensitivity and specificity.

Researchers ran the PCR with 60 Vbeta and 13 Jbeta primers. The repertoire was sequenced with immunoSEQ multiplex PCR; TCRdb's copy has only in-frame clones and lacks some. The sample holds about 180,000 clones; around three quarters are singletons and the top ten take roughly 5%. Concerning this clone: Its antigen is as yet unknown.

The J segment lost 2 bases and the V segment lost 1 base, leaving 3 bases of the junction unmatched. CDR3 length: 16 amino acids. CDR1 is SGDLS and CDR2 is YYNGEE in the germline V gene. The chain recombines TRBV9 with TRBJ1-4; 9 bases agree with TRBD1. What was sequenced was PBMCs. The clonotype originates from a man aged 35 to 55 in good health and CMV-seronegative. DNA of the CDR3: TGTGCCAGCAGCGTATCAACAGGGGGCACTAATGAAAAACTGTTTTTT. Encoded protein: CASSVSTGGTNEKLFF.